The text below deals with one T cell receptor beta chain. Its antigen is undetermined. It may be a read error: a sequence one base away is much more abundant. This sample stems from a study of identical twins. The CDR3 length is 16 residues. Germline V CDR1 and CDR2: SGHTA, FQGTGA. V lost 2 bases, J lost 6 bases, and 8 bases stayed unmatched. Everyone who donated was a healthy Caucasian. Regarding the study as a whole: Low generation-probability sequences were in excess among twin-shared out-of-frame alpha sequences. Out-of-frame TCR alpha sharing observed in monozygotic twins exceeded model estimates. Memory repertoires showed no such pattern, whereas abundant cord blood beta clonotypes carried fewer insertions.

MiXCR, applied by TCRdb to the 5' RACE reads, yields one record per CDR3 protein. The table records about 690,000 distinct CDR3 sequences, roughly 6% of them present only once. This sequence was found in a man aged 18 to 29 in good health. This chain links TRBV7-3 with TRBJ2-1; TRBD2 aligns across 9 bases. The sample taken for sequencing was naive T cells sorted from blood. DNA of the CDR3: TGTGCCAGCAGCTTAGGACTAGCGAGAGGTGGCAATGAGCAGTTCTTC. Amino acids: CASSLGLARGGNEQFF.